A single sample is the source of the 28 T cell receptor beta chains below, sequenced in a study of CD8+CD57+ T cells in acquired aplastic anemia (dated by TCRdb to 2017 to 2018). Flow cytometry had shown CD8+CD57+ cell expansion in the patients selected for sequencing. TCRdb records Illumina HiSeq 2000 as the sequencer. Profiling of TCR beta VDJ combinations and CDR3 sequences used genomic DNA as the template. In-frame beta chains were kept once TCRdb had trimmed the public reads at Q25 with fastp and called clones with MiXCR. Here each entry gathers all rows of one CDR3 protein and keeps the most common genes and DNA. The sample yields 220,000 or so distinct CDR3 sequences; 65% were counted once. Of the sample, around 58% falls within the top ten clones. Sequenced sample: sorted CD4+, CD8+, or CD8+CD57+ T cells (not recorded which) from PBMCs. Receptors originate from a human donor with aplastic anemia.

This clonotype showed up many times. The rearrangement joins TRBV29-1 to TRBJ2-5, with D possibly matching TRBD2 (6 bases). CDR3 length: 11 amino acids. The V gene lost 7 bases and the J gene lost 5 bases, with 11 bases spanning the gap. The germline CDR1 and CDR2 sequences are SQVTM and ANQGSEA. As DNA, the CDR3 is TGCAGCGCCCCCGGGAGCGAGACCCAGTACTTC. It codes for CSAPGSETQYF.

This chain joins TRBV5-6 and TRBJ1-2; 9 bases match TRBD1. The CDR3 length is 15 residues. V shed 3 bases and J 3 bases; nucleotides not matched to a gene: 6. Looked up from germline, CDR1 is SGHDT and CDR2 is YYEEEE. CDR3 loop: CASSSERTGDYGYTF. CDR3 DNA: TGTGCCAGCAGCTCCGAGCGGACAGGGGACTATGGCTACACCTTC.

The rearrangement links TRBV6-1 to TRBJ2-7; D uncertain. Germline V gene data show CDR1 as MNHNS and CDR2 as SASEGT. Trimming removed 7 bases from V and 0 bases from J, with 10 bases in between. There are 13 residues in the CDR3. The CDR3 spells CASIGLGSYEQYF. CDR3 sequence (DNA): TGTGCCAGCATAGGTTTGGGCTCCTACGAGCAGTACTTC.

Turning to this clonotype: The CDR3 does not close with the conserved phenylalanine or tryptophan, likely indicating a read error. The genes are TRBV5-1 and TRBJ2-7; D is tentatively TRBD1 or TRBD2 (5 bases each). The CDR3 covers 14 residues. Looked up from germline, CDR1 is SGHRS and CDR2 is YFSETQ. V was clipped by 2 bases and J by 5 bases, with 14 bases between them. The CDR3 coding sequence is TGCGCCAGCAGCTTAATCCCGGGGCTGGACGAGCAGTACTCC. Protein sequence: CASSLIPGLDEQYS.

The rearrangement links TRBV29-1 to TRBJ2-7; D gene uncertain. Trimming took off 0 bases at V and 2 bases at J, with 5 bases between the two ends. The CDR3 is made up of 12 amino acids. In germline, CDR1 is SQVTM, CDR2 ANQGSEA. The CDR3 here is CSVEDGAYEQYF. The DNA of the CDR3 is TGCAGCGTTGAAGACGGAGCCTACGAGCAGTACTTC.

In this sample, this clonotype turned up a few times. This chain uses TRBV7-8 with TRBJ1-6, with 9 nucleotides matching TRBD1. V shed 1 base, J shed 9 bases, and the junction held 19 bases outside the gene matches. The CDR3 covers 20 residues. Germline V gene sequence: CDR1 SGHVS, CDR2 FQNEAQ. The CDR3 nucleotides read TGTGCCAGCAGCTTAGTGAGTCGGTGGGGGGACAGGGTCTGGGGTTCACCCCTCCACTTT. It is translated as CASSLVSRWGDRVWGSPLHF. Filled out from reference TRBV7-8 and TRBJ1-6, the complete variable domain reads GAGVSQSPRYKVAKRGQDVALRCDPISGHVSLFWYQQALGQGPEFLTYFQNEAQLDKSGLPSDRFFAERPEGSVSTLKIQRTQQEDSAVYLCASSLVSRWGDRVWGSPLHFGNGTRLTVT.

The chain couples TRBV20-1 to TRBJ1-5; TRBD1 matches 7 bases. CDR1 DFQATT and CDR2 SNEGSKA come from the germline V gene (reference sequence). Trimming cost V 1 base and J 5 bases; bases outside gene matches: 11. The CDR3 is 16 amino acids. The CDR3 sequence: CSARVPLGGADQPQHF. CDR3 nucleotides: TGCAGTGCTAGAGTTCCCCTAGGGGGCGCGGATCAGCCCCAGCATTTT.

The J gene is TRBJ1-1, the V gene TRBV7-9; D unresolved. Germline V gene lookup returns CDR1 SEHNR and CDR2 FQNEAQ (reference sequence). Trimming cost V 3 bases and J 7 bases, with 12 bases left between them. There are 13 residues in the CDR3. DNA for the CDR3: TGTGCCAGCAGCTTCCTCGGGATAAGTGAAGCTTTCTTT. Protein: CASSFLGISEAFF.

J is TRBJ1-5 and V is TRBV19, with a weak D call TRBD1 (6 bases). V gave up 4 bases and J gave up 7 bases, with 14 bases separating them. The germline V gene encodes CDR1 LNHDA and CDR2 SQIVND (reference sequence). This CDR3 spans 14 amino acids. CDR3: CASSTISTGQPQHF. CDR3 bases: TGTGCCAGTAGTACGATCTCGACAGGACAGCCCCAGCATTTT. The entire variable domain, with the rest obtained from reference TRBV19 and TRBJ1-5, is as follows: DGGITQSPKYLFRKEGQNVTLSCEQNLNHDAMYWYRQDPGQGLRLIYYSQIVNDFQKGDIAEGYSVSREKKESFPLTVTSAQKNPTAFYLCASSTISTGQPQHFGDGTRLSIL.

The rearrangement uses TRBV7-6 and TRBJ2-3; no reliable D call. This CDR3 is 15 amino acids long. Between the trimmed V and J ends, which lost 4 bases and 4 bases, there was a span of 15 bases. Germline V gives CDR1 SGHVS, CDR2 FNYEAQ. The chain's CDR3 is CASSSMVDRPDTQYF. The CDR3 bases are TGTGCCAGCAGCTCAATGGTCGATCGCCCAGATACGCAGTATTTT. The full variable domain, its missing parts supplied by reference TRBV7-6 and TRBJ2-3, is GAGVSQSPRYKVTKRGQDVALRCDPISGHVSLYWYRQALGQGPEFLTYFNYEAQQDKSGLPNDRFSAERPEGSISTLTIQRTEQRDSAMYRCASSSMVDRPDTQYFGPGTRLTVL.

The chain links TRBV29-1 to TRBJ1-1, with D uncertain. The CDR3 totals 12 residues. Per the germline V gene, CDR1 is SQVTM and CDR2 is ANQGSEA. V was trimmed by 6 bases and J by 10 bases, leaving 18 bases between them. The CDR3 DNA sequence: TGCAGCGTGGGGTACGTGAACTCTGGAGCTTTCTTT. It encodes CSVGYVNSGAFF.

The rearrangement joins TRBV25-1 to TRBJ2-1, with 14 bases fitting TRBD2. The germline gives CDR1 MGHDK, CDR2 SYGVNS. The CDR3 has 14 residues. The trim removed 8 bases at V and 5 bases at J, leaving 2 bases unmatched. This CDR3 reads CASRTSGGNNEQFF. The CDR3 DNA follows: TGTGCCAGCCGGACTAGCGGGGGGAACAATGAGCAGTTCTTC.

This clonotype was recorded once. This chain connects TRBV6-1 to TRBJ1-2; 7 bases map to TRBD1. The V gene's germline CDR1 is MNHNS and CDR2 SASEGT. V shed 5 bases and J 8 bases; nucleotides not matched to a gene: 11. The CDR3 is 14 amino acids. In nucleotides, the CDR3 is TGTGCCAGCAGTTACTCACGGGACAGTTCCGGCTACACCTTC. Protein: CASSYSRDSSGYTF.

This sequence joins TRBV9 and TRBJ1-1, with a weak D call TRBD1 (5 bases). Per the germline V gene, CDR1 is SGDLS and CDR2 is YYNGEE. The CDR3 runs to 15 residues. The V and J ends lost 0 bases and 0 bases respectively, with 9 bases between them. Here the CDR3 DNA reads TGTGCCAGCAGCGTAGCTCGGGGGATGAACACTGAAGCTTTCTTT. It is translated as CASSVARGMNTEAFF.

The table lists this clonotype with a count of one. This sequence joins TRBV10-3 and TRBJ1-5; D unresolved. This CDR3 region has 16 residues. Germline-derived CDR1 and CDR2 are ENHRY and SYGVKD. Trimming took 0 bases from V and 6 from J, leaving 15 bases between them. CDR3 sequence: CAISESMGNEAQPQHF. CDR3 nucleotides: TGTGCCATCAGTGAGTCGATGGGGAATGAGGCTCAGCCCCAGCATTTT.

This clonotype was counted ten times or more. V is TRBV30 and J is TRBJ1-5; the match to TRBD1 covers 8 bases. Germline CDR1 is GTSNPN and CDR2 is SVGIG (reference sequence). With 0 bases clipped from V and 5 bases from J, the junction kept 3 bases outside the gene matches. The CDR3 loop spans 14 amino acids. The CDR3 DNA sequence: TGTGCCTGGAGTGTAGGACAGGGCCATCAGCCCCAGCATTTT. Translating it yields CAWSVGQGHQPQHF.

This clonotype was observed a handful of times. The chain recombines TRBV5-1 with TRBJ2-3, with D perhaps TRBD1 (5 bases). The V end lost 0 bases, the J end lost 4 bases, and 9 bases lay between the germline ends. The CDR3 length is 14 residues. Germline CDR1 SGHRS, CDR2 YFSETQ. The CDR3 DNA reads as TGCGCCAGCAGCTTGGAGGACATCCCAGATACGCAGTATTTT. Amino acid sequence: CASSLEDIPDTQYF.

This clonotype was seen only a few times. One end of the junction varies from germline; a read error may be responsible. This chain links TRBV5-1 with TRBJ2-2, with D perhaps TRBD2 (5 bases). The CDR3 runs 16 residues. The germline V gene has CDR1 SGHRS and CDR2 YFSETQ. The DNA of the CDR3 is TGTGCCAGCAGCTTGACCCCCGGAGGTGACACCGGGGAGCTGTTTTTT. As protein: CASSLTPGGDTGELFF.

This clonotype was seen many times. This chain links TRBV5-1 with TRBJ2-1; 9 nucleotides line up with TRBD2. The CDR3 runs 17 residues. CDR1 and CDR2 (germline): SGHRS, YFSETQ. The junction had 12 bases not matched to a gene; V was cut back by 1 base and J by 7 bases. This CDR3 reads CASSLWPAGGPRNEQFF. The CDR3 DNA reads TGCGCCAGCAGCTTGTGGCCCGCGGGGGGGCCGAGGAATGAGCAGTTCTTC.

The chain recombines TRBV20-1 with TRBJ2-2; D remains unclear. Trimming removed 6 bases at V and 4 bases at J, with 0 bases between. This CDR3 is 9 amino acids long. Germline V gene sequence: CDR1 DFQATT, CDR2 SNEGSKA (reference sequence). The CDR3 DNA sequence: TGCAGTGCCACCGGGGAGCTGTTTTTT. As protein: CSATGELFF.

The chain links TRBV10-3 to TRBJ2-7; 8 nucleotides match TRBD2. Germline V CDR1 and CDR2: ENHRY, SYGVKD. V lost 4 bases, J lost 4 bases, and 12 bases stayed unmatched. The CDR3 sequence is 16 residues long. CDR3 sequence: CAISGGDSGNLYEQYF. The CDR3 DNA reads TGTGCCATCAGTGGGGGGGATAGCGGGAACCTGTACGAGCAGTACTTC.

In its sample, this clonotype was seen many times. The chain carries TRBV5-1 and TRBJ2-7; 9 bases agree with TRBD1. V lost 4 bases and J lost 4; bases outside the gene matches: 9. Germline-derived CDR1 and CDR2 are SGHRS and YFSETQ. The CDR3 extends over 15 amino acids. The chain's CDR3 is CASSPGQGALYEQYF. The CDR3 DNA sequence: TGCGCCAGCAGCCCGGGACAGGGTGCCCTATACGAGCAGTACTTC.

This clonotype appeared many times. CDR3 amino acids: CASSLWLSSYNSPLHF. DNA for the CDR3: TGTGCCAGCAGTTTATGGTTGAGCTCCTATAATTCACCCCTCCACTTT. This chain joins TRBV28 and TRBJ1-6, with D unresolved. The V gene lost 0 bases and the J gene lost 0 bases, with 6 bases spanning the gap. CDR1 and CDR2 (germline): MDHEN, SYDVKM. The CDR3 covers 16 residues.

This clonotype was observed once. CDR3 nucleotide sequence: TGCAGCGTTGCAACAGGGGTTAGCACAGATACGCAGTATTTT. Protein sequence: CSVATGVSTDTQYF. The chain employs TRBV29-1 and TRBJ2-3; 7 bases map to TRBD1. With 4 bases clipped from V and 0 bases from J, the junction kept 4 bases outside the gene matches. CDR1 is SQVTM, CDR2 ANQGSEA, per germline. This CDR3 spans 14 amino acids.

The CDR3 here is CASSDRLDRGENIQYF. CDR3 coding DNA: TGTGCCAGCAGCGACCGACTAGACAGGGGGGAAAACATTCAGTACTTC. This sequence joins TRBV9 and TRBJ2-4, with 9 bases aligning to TRBD1. Germline V CDR1 and CDR2: SGDLS, YYNGEE. CDR3 length: 16 amino acids. V lost 3 bases to trimming and J lost 5 bases; unmatched junction nucleotides: 9.

V usage is TRBV7-2 and J usage is TRBJ2-7, with 9 nucleotides matching TRBD2. The CDR3 totals 16 residues. CDR1 SGHTA and CDR2 FQGNSA come from the germline V gene. The V segment lost 3 bases and the J segment 1 base; nucleotides outside the gene matches: 7. CDR3 DNA sequence: TGTGCCAGCAGCTTGACCTTAGCGGGGGAGTCCTACGAGCAGTACTTC. Translation gives CASSLTLAGESYEQYF.

The V call is TRBV6-5, the J call TRBJ2-1, with TRBD2 identical over 13 bases. Germline V lookup: CDR1 MNHEY, CDR2 SVGAGI. V shed 5 bases and J 0 bases; nucleotides not matched to a gene: 7. The CDR3 sequence is 18 residues long. The CDR3 DNA reads as TGTGCCAGCAGTAAGACTAGCGGGGGGTCATACTCCTACAATGAGCAGTTCTTC. This gives the protein CASSKTSGGSYSYNEQFF.

This sequence joins TRBV15 and TRBJ1-1; tentative D call: TRBD1 (5 bases). V lost 1 base and J 4 bases, leaving 10 bases between the germline ends. Germline lookup yields CDR1 LNHNV and CDR2 YYDKDF (reference sequence). The CDR3 is made up of 14 amino acids. Written as DNA, the CDR3 is TGTGCCACCAGCAGAGGAACAGGCCGCACTGAAGCTTTCTTT. This encodes CATSRGTGRTEAFF.